These T cell receptor beta chains were read from a single sample in a study of T cells after yellow fever vaccination. One entry per CDR3 protein, called by TCRdb with MiXCR from the 5' RACE reads. The repertoire includes hundreds of thousands of distinct CDR3 sequences, around an eighth of them detected once, and approximately 15% sits in the top ten. The specimen comprised PBMCs, sampled on the day of the yellow fever booster vaccination. These receptors were obtained from a man under 40 who received the YFV17D yellow fever vaccine. CDR3s leave out the opening cysteine and the closing phenylalanine or tryptophan.

CDR3 protein	CDR3 length	V gene
ATSDSTLYGYT	11	TRBV24-1
ASSQDLREQF	10	TRBV7-9
ASSPERTGNYEQY	13	TRBV7-9
SARLRGTDTQY	11	TRBV20-1
ASSLVSTKEQY	11	TRBV11-3
SARDNRETYEQY	12	TRBV20-1
ASSWGATAHNERF	13	TRBV5-1
ASSIFGSYNEQF	12	TRBV19
ASTSQTGRNEKLF	13	TRBV11-2
ASSQSRASGGNNEQF	15	TRBV23-1
ASSRHGQSEKLF	12	TRBV19
SVEDSLIGNTIY	12	TRBV29-1
ASRGQNEQF	9	TRBV28
ASKRASGVGEQF	12	TRBV6-2/TRBV6-3
ASSELLPPTETQY	13	TRBV2
ASSPDRYQTQY	11	TRBV18
ASSFAAQGQETHY	13	TRBV12-3/TRBV12-4
ASGLVSGGLGY	11	TRBV12-5
ASSLIIAGPAYEQY	14	TRBV12-3/TRBV12-4
SARVVDSYEQY	11	TRBV20-1
ASSLWLQETQY	11	TRBV18
AISDRQGTGGSEQY	14	TRBV10-3
AISFRQGGGSGANVLT	16	TRBV12-3/TRBV12-4
SASLEGRDSPLH	12	TRBV20-1
ASSLGASGGEQY	12	TRBV27
SVVSGTDGGYEQY	13	TRBV29-1
ASSPHGTSGDTQY	13	TRBV4-1
ASSSGGIGYYEQY	13	TRBV5-1
ASSGSEVGNYEQY	13	TRBV5-1
ASSATGANTGELF	13	TRBV7-9
SAEGPTTDTQY	11	TRBV20-1
ASSLGQGVHEQY	12	TRBV5-1